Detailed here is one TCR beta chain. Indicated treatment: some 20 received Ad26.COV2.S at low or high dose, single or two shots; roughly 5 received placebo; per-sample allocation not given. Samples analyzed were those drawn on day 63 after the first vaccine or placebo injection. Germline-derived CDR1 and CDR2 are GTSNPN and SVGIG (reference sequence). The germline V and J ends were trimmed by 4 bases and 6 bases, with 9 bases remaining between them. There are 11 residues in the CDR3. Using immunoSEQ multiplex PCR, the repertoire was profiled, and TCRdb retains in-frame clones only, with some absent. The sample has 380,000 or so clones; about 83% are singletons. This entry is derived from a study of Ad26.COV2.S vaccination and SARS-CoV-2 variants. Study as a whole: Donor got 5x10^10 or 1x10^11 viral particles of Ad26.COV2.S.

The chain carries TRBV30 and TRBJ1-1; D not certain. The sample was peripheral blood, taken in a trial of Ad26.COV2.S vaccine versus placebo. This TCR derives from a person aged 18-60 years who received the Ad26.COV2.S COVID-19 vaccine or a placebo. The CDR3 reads CAWNRPAEAFF. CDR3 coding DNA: TGTGCCTGGAATCGGCCGGCTGAAGCTTTCTTT. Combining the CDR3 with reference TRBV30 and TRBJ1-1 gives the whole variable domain SQTIHQWPATLVQPVGSPLSLECTVEGTSNPNLYWYRQAAGRGLQLLFYSVGIGQISSEVPQNLSASRPQDRQFILSSKKLLLSDSGFYLCAWNRPAEAFFGQGTRLTVV.